This TCR beta chain derives from a study of blood T cell repertoires in COVID-19. The wider study: Acute and convalescent COVID-19 specimens originated in the United States, Italy and Spain. PBMCs, B-cell-depleted T cells, or T cells were the source of the cDNA or gDNA that made up the material.

How the authors handled the data: Estimates of nucleated cell counts were drawn from the amplification of reference gene primers. Produced via immunoSEQ multiplex PCR; TCRdb's table is partial and in-frame only. The V and J calls and clone size were taken over from that table, and D and trimming were inferred from the DNA. The table lists about 220,000 clones, approximately 84% of them singletons. The germline gives CDR1 LNHDA, CDR2 SQIVND (reference sequence). V lost 4 bases, J lost 0 bases, and 7 bases lay in between. The CDR3 loop spans 14 amino acids. This clonotype originated in a man aged 40-50 years with active or convalescent COVID-19. The sequenced sample was peripheral blood. This rearrangement joins TRBV19 to TRBJ2-1; no firm D call. CDR3 sequence: CASSTSSSYNEQFF. CDR3 coding DNA: TGTGCCAGTAGTACCTCGAGCTCCTACAATGAGCAGTTCTTC.